This T cell receptor (beta chain) was sequenced for a study of cytomegalovirus exposure and HLA in healthy donors. Study findings and constraints: HLA alleles were associated with some 17,000 TCR beta sequences in a later analysis at 0.05 false discovery rate.

The CDR3 spans 15 residues. CDR1 and CDR2 from the germline V gene are MNHEY and SVGAGI. V lost 2 bases to trimming and J lost 4 bases, with 15 bases between them. This clone was recorded many times. Its antigen is unidentified. Different DNA sequences within this sample yield the same CDR3. The PCR made use of 60 Vbeta and 13 Jbeta primers. Produced via immunoSEQ multiplex PCR; TCRdb's table is partial and in-frame only. The repertoire consists of 200,000 to 250,000 clones, with about 77% occurring once and the leading ten covering 1.8%. The receptor was derived from a woman aged 25-40 years in good health and CMV-seronegative. The sample consisted of PBMCs. V gene TRBV6-5 combines with J gene TRBJ2-7, with D tentatively TRBD1 (7 bases). Written as DNA, the CDR3 is TGTGCCAGCAGTTACATGCGGCAGGGGGGATACGAGCAGTACTTC. Its translation is CASSYMRQGGYEQYF.